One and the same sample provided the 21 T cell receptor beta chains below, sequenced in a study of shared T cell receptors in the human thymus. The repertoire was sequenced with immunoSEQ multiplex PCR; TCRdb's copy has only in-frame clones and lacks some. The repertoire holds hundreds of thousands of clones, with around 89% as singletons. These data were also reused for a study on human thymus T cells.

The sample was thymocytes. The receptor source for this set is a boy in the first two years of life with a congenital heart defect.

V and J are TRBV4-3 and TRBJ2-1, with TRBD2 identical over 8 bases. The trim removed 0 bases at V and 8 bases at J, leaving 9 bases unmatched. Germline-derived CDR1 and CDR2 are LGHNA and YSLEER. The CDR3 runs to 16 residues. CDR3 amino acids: CASSQESSGSRDEQFF. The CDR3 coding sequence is TGCGCCAGCAGCCAAGAATCAAGCGGGAGTCGCGATGAGCAGTTCTTC.

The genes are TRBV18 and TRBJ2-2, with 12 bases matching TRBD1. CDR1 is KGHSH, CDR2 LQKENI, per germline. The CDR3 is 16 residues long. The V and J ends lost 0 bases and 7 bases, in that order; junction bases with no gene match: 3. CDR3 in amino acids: CASSPPGQGAFGELFF. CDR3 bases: TGTGCCAGCTCACCACCGGGACAGGGGGCGTTCGGGGAGCTGTTTTTT.

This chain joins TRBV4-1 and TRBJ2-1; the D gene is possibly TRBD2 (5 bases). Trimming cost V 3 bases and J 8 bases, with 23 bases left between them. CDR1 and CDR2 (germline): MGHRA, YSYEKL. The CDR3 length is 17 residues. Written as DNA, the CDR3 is TGCGCCAGCAGCCATGTCGTGATGGGAATCGGAGGCTATGAGCAGTTCTTC. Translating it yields CASSHVVMGIGGYEQFF.

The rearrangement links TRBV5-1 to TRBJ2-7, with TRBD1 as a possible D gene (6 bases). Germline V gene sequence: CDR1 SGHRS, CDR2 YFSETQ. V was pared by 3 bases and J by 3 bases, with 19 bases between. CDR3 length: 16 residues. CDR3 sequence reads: CASSSEKPGQNYEQYF. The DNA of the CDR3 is TGCGCCAGCAGCTCAGAAAAGCCGGGACAAAACTACGAGCAGTACTTC.

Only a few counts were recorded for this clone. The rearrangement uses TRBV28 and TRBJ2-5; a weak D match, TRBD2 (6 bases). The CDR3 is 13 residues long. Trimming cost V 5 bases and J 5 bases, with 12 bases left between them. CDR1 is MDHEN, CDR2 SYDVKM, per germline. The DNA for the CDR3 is TGTGCCAGCAGTCTACTGGGGAGGGAGACCCAGTACTTC. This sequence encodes CASSLLGRETQYF.

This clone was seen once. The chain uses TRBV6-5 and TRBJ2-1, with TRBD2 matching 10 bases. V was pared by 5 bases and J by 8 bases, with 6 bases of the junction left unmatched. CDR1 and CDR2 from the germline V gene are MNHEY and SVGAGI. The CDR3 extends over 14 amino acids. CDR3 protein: CASSQREGLYEQFF. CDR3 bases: TGTGCCAGCAGTCAGCGGGAGGGCCTTTATGAGCAGTTCTTC.

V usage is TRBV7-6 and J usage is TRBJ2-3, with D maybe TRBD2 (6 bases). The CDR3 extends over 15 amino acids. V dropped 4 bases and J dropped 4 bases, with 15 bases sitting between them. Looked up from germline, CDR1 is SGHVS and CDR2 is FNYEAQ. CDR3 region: CASSSTLAKSDTQYF. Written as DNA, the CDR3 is TGTGCCAGCAGCTCGACACTAGCTAAGTCAGATACGCAGTATTTT.

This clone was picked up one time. CDR3 protein: CASSLVRGRWNTEAFF. CDR3 sequence (DNA): TGTGCCAGCAGCTTAGTAAGGGGGCGGTGGAACACTGAAGCTTTCTTT. The chain carries TRBV11-2 and TRBJ1-1, with 7 bases identical to TRBD1. CDR3 size: 16 residues. The V and J ends lost 1 base and 1 base, in that order; junction bases with no gene match: 6. Germline CDR1 is SGHAT and CDR2 is FQNNGV.

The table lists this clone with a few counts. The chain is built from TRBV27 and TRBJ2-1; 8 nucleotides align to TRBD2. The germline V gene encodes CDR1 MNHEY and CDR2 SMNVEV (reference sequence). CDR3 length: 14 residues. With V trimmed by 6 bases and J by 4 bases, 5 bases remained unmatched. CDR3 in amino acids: CASRLAGLYNEQFF. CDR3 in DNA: TGTGCCAGCAGATTAGCGGGACTATACAATGAGCAGTTCTTC.

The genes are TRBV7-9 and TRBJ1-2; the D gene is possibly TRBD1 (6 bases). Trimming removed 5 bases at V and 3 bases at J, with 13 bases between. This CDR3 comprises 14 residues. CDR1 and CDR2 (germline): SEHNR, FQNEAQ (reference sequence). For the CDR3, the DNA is TGTGCCAGCAGCCGCACAGGGAGGGACTATGGCTACACCTTC. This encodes CASSRTGRDYGYTF.

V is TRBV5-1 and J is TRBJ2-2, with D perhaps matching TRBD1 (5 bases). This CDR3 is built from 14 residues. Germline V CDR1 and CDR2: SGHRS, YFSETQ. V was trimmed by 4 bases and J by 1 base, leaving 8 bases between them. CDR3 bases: TGCGCCAGCAGCACAGGACAGAACACCGGGGAGCTGTTTTTT. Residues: CASSTGQNTGELFF.

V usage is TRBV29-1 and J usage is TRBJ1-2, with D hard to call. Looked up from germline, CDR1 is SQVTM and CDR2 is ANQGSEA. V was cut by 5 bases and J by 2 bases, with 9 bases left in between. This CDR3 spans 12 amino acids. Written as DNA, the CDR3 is TGCAGCGTTTGTGGGCCGAACTATGGCTACACCTTC. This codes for CSVCGPNYGYTF.

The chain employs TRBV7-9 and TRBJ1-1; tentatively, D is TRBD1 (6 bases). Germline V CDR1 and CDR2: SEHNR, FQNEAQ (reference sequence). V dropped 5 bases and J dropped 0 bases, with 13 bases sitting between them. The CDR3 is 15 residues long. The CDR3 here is CASSPEGELNTEAFF. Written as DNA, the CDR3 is TGTGCCAGCAGCCCCGAGGGGGAGTTGAACACTGAAGCTTTCTTT.

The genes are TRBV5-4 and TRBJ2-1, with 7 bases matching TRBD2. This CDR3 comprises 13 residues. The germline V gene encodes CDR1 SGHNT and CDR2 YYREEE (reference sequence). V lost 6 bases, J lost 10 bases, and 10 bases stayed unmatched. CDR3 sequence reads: CASTVNPAGEQFF. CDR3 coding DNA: TGTGCCAGCACCGTTAACCCAGCGGGAGAGCAGTTCTTC.

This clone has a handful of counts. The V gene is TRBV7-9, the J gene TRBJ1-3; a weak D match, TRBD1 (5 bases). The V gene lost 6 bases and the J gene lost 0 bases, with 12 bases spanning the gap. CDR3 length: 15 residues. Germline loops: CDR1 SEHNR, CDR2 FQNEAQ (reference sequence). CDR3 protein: CASRDTTGSGNTIYF. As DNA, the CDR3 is TGTGCCAGCAGAGATACCACAGGCTCTGGAAACACCATATATTTT.

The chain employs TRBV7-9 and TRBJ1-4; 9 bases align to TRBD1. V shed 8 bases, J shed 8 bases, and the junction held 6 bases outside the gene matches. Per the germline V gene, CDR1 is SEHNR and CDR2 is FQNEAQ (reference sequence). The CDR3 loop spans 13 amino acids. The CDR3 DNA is TGTGCCAGCGGCCGGGACAGGGAGGAAAAACTGTTTTTT. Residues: CASGRDREEKLFF.

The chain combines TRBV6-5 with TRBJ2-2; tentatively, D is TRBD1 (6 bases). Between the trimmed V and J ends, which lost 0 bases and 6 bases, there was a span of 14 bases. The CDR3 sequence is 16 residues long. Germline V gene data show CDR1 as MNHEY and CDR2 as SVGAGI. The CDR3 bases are TGTGCCAGCAGTTACTCGTTCCTAACAGGGCCCGGGGAGCTGTTTTTT. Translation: CASSYSFLTGPGELFF.

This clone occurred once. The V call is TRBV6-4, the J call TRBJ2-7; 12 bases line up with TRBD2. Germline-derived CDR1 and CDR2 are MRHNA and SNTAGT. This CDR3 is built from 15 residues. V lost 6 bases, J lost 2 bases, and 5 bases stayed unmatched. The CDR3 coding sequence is TGTGCCAGCAGCTTTGGACTAGCGGGGCCCTACGAGCAGTACTTC. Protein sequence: CASSFGLAGPYEQYF.

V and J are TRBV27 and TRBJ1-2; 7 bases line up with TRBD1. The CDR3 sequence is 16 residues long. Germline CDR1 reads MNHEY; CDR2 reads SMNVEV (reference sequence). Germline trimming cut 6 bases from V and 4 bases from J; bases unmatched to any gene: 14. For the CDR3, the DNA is TGTGCCAGCAGCTCGGACAGGCGTCCACCCTTCTATGGCTACACCTTC. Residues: CASSSDRRPPFYGYTF.

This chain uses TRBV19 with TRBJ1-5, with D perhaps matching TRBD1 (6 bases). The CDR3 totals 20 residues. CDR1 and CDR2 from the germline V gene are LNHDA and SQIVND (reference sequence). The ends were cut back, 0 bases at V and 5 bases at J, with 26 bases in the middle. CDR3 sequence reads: CASSIDRVPEAGARDQPQHF. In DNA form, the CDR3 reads TGTGCCAGTAGTATAGATCGTGTGCCCGAGGCGGGGGCGCGAGATCAGCCCCAGCATTTT.

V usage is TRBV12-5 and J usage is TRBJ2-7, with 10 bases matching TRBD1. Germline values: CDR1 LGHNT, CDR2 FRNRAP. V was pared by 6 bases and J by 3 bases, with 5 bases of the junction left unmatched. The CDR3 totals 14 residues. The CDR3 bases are TGTGCTAGTGGCCGGACAGGGGGGGACTACGAGCAGTACTTC. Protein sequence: CASGRTGGDYEQYF.